Listed below are T cell receptor beta chains from one sample, sequenced in a study of T cells in Graves' hyperthyroidism and ophthalmopathy. One entry per CDR3 protein results from TCRdb running MiXCR on the multiplex PCR reads. The sample gives just under 750,000 distinct CDR3 sequences, roughly 32% of which show up once; 30% to 40% is in the top ten. The sample consisted of blood. These receptors all stem from a woman between 40 and 50 years old with Graves' hyperthyroidism. The conserved cysteine and the conserved F or W are not part of the CDR3 here. Each record gives: J gene, V gene, D gene, CDR3 protein. D genes are given only for firm matches.

>TRBJ2-7|TRBV12-3/TRBV12-4|NA
ASSLPFYEQY
>TRBJ2-7|TRBV5-1|NA
AGSPDREEAEQY
>TRBJ1-1|TRBV7-2|NA
ASSLIDTRGNTEAF
>TRBJ2-6|TRBV15|NA
ATSRDRNPEGYGANVLT
>TRBJ1-5|TRBV20-1|NA
SATGTKGPTQPQH
>TRBJ2-3|TRBV29-1|TRBD2
SVETSGKADTQY
>TRBJ1-5|TRBV4-1|NA
ASSQEFQFNQPQH
>TRBJ1-5|TRBV24-1|NA
ATSDYRASQPQH
>TRBJ1-6|TRBV15|NA
ATSRGWVLGYNSPLH
>TRBJ1-4|TRBV5-4|TRBD1
ASSQDRGLRSTNEKLF
>TRBJ2-6|TRBV7-9|TRBD1
ASSPEGDRLRSGANVLT
>TRBJ1-1|TRBV5-1|TRBD1
ASSLRGGSGNTEAF
>TRBJ1-3|TRBV20-1|TRBD1
SARGMGDRSSGNTIY
>TRBJ2-6|TRBV7-9|NA
ASSLGTVGANVLT
>TRBJ1-1|TRBV6-5|NA
ASAGTINTEAF
>TRBJ2-7|TRBV7-9|TRBD1
ASSQVGQGAQY
>TRBJ1-1|TRBV6-5|NA
ASSYQRVNTEAF
>TRBJ2-2|TRBV5-1|NA
ASSQTHTGELF
>TRBJ1-1|TRBV20-1|NA
SAIGDTEAF
>TRBJ2-5|TRBV20-1|NA
SAARSGQETQY
>TRBJ2-5|TRBV7-2|NA
ATSLQGEETQY
>TRBJ2-2|TRBV2|TRBD1
ASSYPGGSNTGELF
>TRBJ1-3|TRBV10-3|NA
AISEAVLRDGNTIY
>TRBJ2-2|TRBV7-6|NA
ASSLDPSGELF
>TRBJ1-1|TRBV20-1|NA
SATQGLEAF
>TRBJ2-7|TRBV9|TRBD1
ASSVLGDSSYEQY
>TRBJ2-2|TRBV10-3|NA
AINRGESANTGELF
>TRBJ2-3|TRBV15|NA
ATSRYTDTQY
>TRBJ1-1|TRBV19|NA
ASIGRRSTEAF
>TRBJ1-1|TRBV7-9|NA
ASSLTSDMNTEAF
>TRBJ1-4|TRBV2|NA
ASSGGTHEKLF
>TRBJ1-1|TRBV20-1|NA
SASTRGGGMNTEAF
>TRBJ1-3|TRBV2|TRBD1
ASSPGTGTYSGNTIY
>TRBJ1-1|TRBV20-1|NA
SARVFGGESSEAF
>TRBJ1-2|TRBV4-3|NA
ASSQDRGSGVGYT
>TRBJ1-1|TRBV29-1|NA
SVVVSNTEAF
>TRBJ1-1|TRBV5-5|NA
ASSLGPQGMNTEAF
>TRBJ2-3|TRBV7-2|NA
ASSFEFLGTDTQY
>TRBJ2-5|TRBV7-9|NA
ASSLPRGEGETQY
>TRBJ1-1|TRBV6-5|NA
ASSLREDEAF
>TRBJ2-1|TRBV2|NA
ASSEWDERGNEQF
>TRBJ1-5|TRBV19|NA
ASSLEHSNQPQH
>TRBJ1-6|TRBV10-3|TRBD1
AISGGQGGSPLH
>TRBJ2-2|TRBV6-5|TRBD1
ASSYSWTGLDTGELF
>TRBJ1-4|TRBV7-2|NA
ASRTTGRTNEKLF
>TRBJ1-1|TRBV13|NA
ASTWDQEDTEAF
>TRBJ2-7|TRBV5-6|NA
ASSFMGEQY
>TRBJ2-7|TRBV5-8|NA
ASSYTRDLTYEQY
>TRBJ2-3|TRBV7-3|TRBD2
ASSPGTRVGDTQY